There are many counts of the clone carrying this TCR beta chain. The antigen is unknown. This record belongs to a study of breast tumors, draining lymph nodes, adjacent tissues. CDR1 and CDR2 from the germline V gene are SGHDT and YYEEEE. The CDR3 runs 13 residues. V lost 2 bases to trimming and J lost 10 bases, with 13 bases between them. Breast cancer patients provided tissue from their axillary draining lymph nodes. TCRdb independently ran MiXCR on the multiplex PCR reads; one entry per CDR3 protein. The profile shows around 230,000 distinct CDR3 sequences, about 34% of them singletons. Study-level points and caveats: Tumor T cell lymph node origin was a supported hypothesis, not proven. Tumor and nontumor repertoires were significantly more similar in luminal-like than in basal-like breast cancer. Most tumor T cells seemingly derive from lymph node, then expand in tumor. Tumor repertoires ranked between lymph nodes and nontumor tissue in diversity, with V and J gene preferences.

Sequencing was done on a sample of axillary lymph node tissue. The origin of this receptor is a female donor with breast cancer. Some clones in this sample may be carry-over from other donors' samples. This chain connects TRBV5-6 to TRBJ2-1, with D perhaps TRBD1 or TRBD2 (5 bases each). The CDR3 nucleotides are TGTGCCAGCAGCTTAACGGTTTGGGGGGAGCAGTTCTTC. It translates to CASSLTVWGEQFF.